The next 32 T cell receptor beta chains were all read from a single sample in a study of early stage breast cancer tumors. Data came from immunoSEQ multiplex PCR; TCRdb stores just in-frame clones and leaves some out. The sample includes tens of thousands of clones, 78% of them seen just once. The material sequenced was blood. These receptors originate from a person between 35 and 49 years old with breast cancer.

This clone was observed a few times. The gene calls are TRBV19 and TRBJ2-4; 9 nucleotides align to TRBD2. CDR1 LNHDA and CDR2 SQIVND come from the germline V gene (reference sequence). The CDR3 extends over 15 amino acids. V gave up 5 bases and J gave up 8 bases; unmatched junction bases: 10. CDR3 sequence: CASSANSGRGDIQYF. The CDR3 bases are TGTGCCAGTAGTGCAAATAGCGGGAGAGGGGACATTCAGTACTTC.

V usage is TRBV2 and J usage is TRBJ1-4, with D possibly matching TRBD1 (5 bases). The CDR3 loop spans 14 amino acids. Per the germline V gene, CDR1 is SNHLY and CDR2 is FYNNEI. The V end lost 4 bases, the J end lost 3 bases, and 9 bases lay between the germline ends. CDR3 in amino acids: CASSGGTANEKLFF. For the CDR3, the DNA is TGTGCCAGCAGTGGAGGGACGGCTAATGAAAAACTGTTTTTT.

The CDR3 spells CASSGQGALNQPQHF. The CDR3 DNA reads TGTGCCAGCAGCGGACAGGGGGCACTCAATCAGCCCCAGCATTTT. The chain combines TRBV9 with TRBJ1-5, with TRBD1 matching 10 bases. Germline V gene data show CDR1 as SGDLS and CDR2 as YYNGEE. V lost 3 bases, J lost 3 bases, and 3 bases stayed unmatched. This CDR3 spans 15 amino acids.

This clone was observed a few times. The rearrangement links TRBV30 to TRBJ2-1; the D is unclear. Germline V gene data show CDR1 as GTSNPN and CDR2 as SVGIG (reference sequence). CDR3 length equals 14 residues. The ends were cut back, 2 bases at V and 10 bases at J, with 18 bases in the middle. The chain's CDR3 is CAWSLPVRTGEQFF. Written as DNA, the CDR3 is TGTGCCTGGAGTCTCCCGGTTCGGACCGGGGAGCAGTTCTTC.

The chain employs TRBV5-6 and TRBJ2-7; D not resolved. Trimming took 7 bases from V and 3 from J, leaving 14 bases between them. CDR3 size: 13 residues. The germline gives CDR1 SGHDT, CDR2 YYEEEE. Here the CDR3 reads CASARLVSYEQYF. CDR3 bases: TGTGCCAGCGCTCGGCTAGTCAGCTACGAGCAGTACTTC.

This chain uses TRBV5-4 with TRBJ2-7; 9 bases are a match to TRBD1. The V and J ends lost 5 bases and 4 bases, in that order; junction bases with no gene match: 13. CDR1 and CDR2 (germline): SGHNT, YYREEE (reference sequence). CDR3 length: 16 amino acids. CDR3 sequence (DNA): TGTGCCAGCAGGCCGGGACAGGGTAGGGAGATGTACGAGCAGTACTTC. Translating it yields CASRPGQGREMYEQYF.

The chain carries TRBV5-6 and TRBJ1-5, with D perhaps TRBD1 (6 bases). There are 15 residues in the CDR3. With 0 bases removed from V and 4 bases from J, the gap between germline ends came to 11 bases. Germline loops: CDR1 SGHDT, CDR2 YYEEEE. CDR3 residues: CASSLVGAANQPQHF. The CDR3 nucleotides are TGTGCCAGCAGCTTGGTGGGGGCAGCTAATCAGCCCCAGCATTTT.

This chain uses TRBV6-1 with TRBJ2-7, with TRBD2 matching over 11 bases. The CDR3 runs to 15 residues. Germline CDR1 MNHNS, CDR2 SASEGT. Unmatched junction bases numbered 10, after V lost 3 bases and J lost 9 bases. CDR3 in DNA: TGTGCCAGCAGTGAGACTAGCGGGAATCATCCTCCGCAGTACTTC. Translation: CASSETSGNHPPQYF.

The CDR3 coding sequence is TGTGCCAGCAGCTCCTACCTAGCGGGAGTCCTCAATGAGCAGTTCTTC. Its translation: CASSSYLAGVLNEQFF. The chain combines TRBV7-8 with TRBJ2-1; 10 nucleotides match TRBD2. The CDR3 has 16 residues. Germline CDR1 is SGHVS and CDR2 is FQNEAQ. The J segment lost 6 bases and the V segment lost 4 bases, leaving 9 bases of the junction unmatched.

The rearrangement joins TRBV25-1 to TRBJ1-4; tentatively, D is TRBD1 (6 bases). The CDR3 loop spans 14 amino acids. The ends were cut back, 2 bases at V and 8 bases at J, with 12 bases in the middle. CDR1 is MGHDK, CDR2 SYGVNS, per germline. The chain's CDR3 is CASSEGTFGEKLFF. CDR3 nucleotides: TGTGCCAGCAGTGAAGGGACATTTGGGGAAAAACTGTTTTTT.

CDR3 sequence (DNA): TGTGCCAGCTCACCACCGGGGGTGCAGCCCCAGCATTTT. Translating gives CASSPPGVQPQHF. The chain links TRBV18 to TRBJ1-5; perhaps TRBD1 as D (5 bases). V lost 0 bases and J lost 7, with 7 bases in between. Germline V gene lookup returns CDR1 KGHSH and CDR2 LQKENI. The CDR3 has 13 residues.

This clone was detected only once. The gene calls are TRBV15 and TRBJ1-2, with TRBD1 as a possible D gene (5 bases). The CDR3 extends over 12 amino acids. Trimming removed 2 bases at V and 8 bases at J, with 9 bases between. Germline V gene sequence: CDR1 LNHNV, CDR2 YYDKDF (reference sequence). The DNA of the CDR3 is TGTGCCACCAGCAGACAGGGTATCGGCTACACCTTC. It specifies CATSRQGIGYTF.

The chain combines TRBV2 with TRBJ2-7, with D unclear. V was cut by 7 bases and J by 5 bases, with 12 bases left in between. Germline CDR1 reads SNHLY; CDR2 reads FYNNEI. This CDR3 has 12 residues. The CDR3 is CASNELSDEQYF. In DNA, the CDR3 is TGTGCCAGCAACGAGCTTTCGGACGAGCAGTACTTC.

The rearrangement uses TRBV5-8 and TRBJ2-1, with D tentatively TRBD2 (6 bases). Germline V gene lookup returns CDR1 SGHTS and CDR2 YDEGEE. This CDR3 is built from 13 residues. V gave up 7 bases and J gave up 3 bases, with 11 bases separating them. The CDR3 region has the DNA TGTGCCAGCGGGACGGGGGTCTACAATGAGCAGTTCTTC. It encodes CASGTGVYNEQFF.

This chain joins TRBV30 and TRBJ2-3, with 7 bases identical to TRBD2. Trimming removed 3 bases from V and 2 bases from J; junction bases left unmatched: 8. Germline loops: CDR1 GTSNPN, CDR2 SVGIG (reference sequence). The CDR3 has 15 amino acids. CDR3 DNA: TGTGCCTGGAGCCGGGACGGGAGGAACACAGATACGCAGTATTTT. As protein: CAWSRDGRNTDTQYF.

In this sample, this clone turned up a few times. The rearrangement joins TRBV18 to TRBJ2-1, with D unresolved. There are 16 residues in the CDR3. Trimming took 1 base from V and 0 from J, leaving 10 bases between them. Germline V gene data show CDR1 as KGHSH and CDR2 as LQKENI. The DNA of the CDR3 is TGTGCCAGCTCACCACGGTCCCGGAGCTCCTACAATGAGCAGTTCTTC. Its translation: CASSPRSRSSYNEQFF.

The rearrangement links TRBV18 to TRBJ2-7; possible D gene TRBD1, 5 bases. Trimming pared 3 bases from V and 2 bases from J, leaving 14 bases between. Germline V gene sequence: CDR1 KGHSH, CDR2 LQKENI. The CDR3 length is 15 residues. As DNA, the CDR3 is TGTGCCAGCTCACCGGAGAGTGCAGGGCCCTACGAGCAGTACTTC. It encodes CASSPESAGPYEQYF.

This sequence joins TRBV4-1 and TRBJ2-1; TRBD2 matches 10 bases. After removal of 3 bases from V and 3 bases from J, the junction contained 5 bases not matched to a gene. This CDR3 region has 16 residues. In germline, CDR1 is MGHRA, CDR2 YSYEKL. CDR3 sequence reads: CASSHGLAEVYNEQFF. Written as DNA, the CDR3 is TGCGCCAGCAGCCACGGACTAGCGGAGGTCTACAATGAGCAGTTCTTC.

This chain joins TRBV5-4 and TRBJ2-5; weak D call: TRBD2 (5 bases). V gave up 2 bases and J gave up 2 bases, with 13 bases separating them. Germline lookup yields CDR1 SGHNT and CDR2 YYREEE (reference sequence). The CDR3 has 15 residues. The CDR3 nucleotides read TGTGCCAGCAGCTTCCCCGGGGAAGTGCAAGAGACCCAGTACTTC. Its protein product is CASSFPGEVQETQYF. Full variable domain (missing parts from reference TRBV5-4 and TRBJ2-5): ETGVTQSPTHLIKTRGQQVTLRCSSQSGHNTVSWYQQALGQGPQFIFQYYREEENGRGNFPPRFSGLQFPNYSSELNVNALELDDSALYLCASSFPGEVQETQYFGPGTRLLVL.

V and J are TRBV6-1 and TRBJ2-7; the match to TRBD2 covers 10 bases. The CDR3 extends over 15 amino acids. Per the germline V gene, CDR1 is MNHNS and CDR2 is SASEGT. V dropped 6 bases and J dropped 2; count of bases not matched to a gene: 7. The CDR3 reads CASSTSGRAPYEQYF. CDR3 in DNA: TGTGCCAGCAGCACAAGCGGGAGGGCCCCCTACGAGCAGTACTTC.

This chain links TRBV6-1 with TRBJ1-3, with D possibly TRBD1 on 5 matching bases. The germline V and J ends were trimmed by 6 bases and 2 bases, with 11 bases remaining between them. CDR1 is MNHNS and CDR2 is SASEGT in the germline V gene. The CDR3 totals 14 residues. CDR3 amino acids: CASSVNRPGNTIYF. The CDR3 DNA is TGTGCCAGCAGCGTAAACAGGCCTGGAAACACCATATATTTT.

The genes are TRBV19 and TRBJ2-5; D is uncertain. Trimming took off 3 bases at V and 2 bases at J, with 7 bases between the two ends. Germline V gene sequence: CDR1 LNHDA, CDR2 SQIVND (reference sequence). The CDR3 totals 13 residues. CDR3 in amino acids: CASSIGRQETQYF. Here the CDR3 DNA reads TGTGCCAGTAGTATCGGGCGGCAAGAGACCCAGTACTTC.

The chain is built from TRBV7-6 and TRBJ1-3; 7 bases agree with TRBD1. Germline values: CDR1 SGHVS, CDR2 FNYEAQ. V trimming: 8 bases; J trimming: 2 bases; junction bases outside the gene matches: 9. The CDR3 totals 15 residues. CDR3 in DNA: TGTGCCAGCGCCCCAGAGACAGGGACTGGAAACACCATATATTTT. It yields the protein CASAPETGTGNTIYF.

This clone was found a few times. The chain carries TRBV6-4 and TRBJ1-5; D uncertain. The germline V gene encodes CDR1 MRHNA and CDR2 SNTAGT. V was cut by 9 bases and J by 3 bases, with 12 bases left in between. The CDR3 loop spans 13 amino acids. The CDR3 DNA sequence: TGTGCCAGTAGTCCGGGCCCCAATCAGCCCCAGCATTTT. It translates to CASSPGPNQPQHF.

The chain uses TRBV7-9 and TRBJ2-3; D remains ambiguous. Trimming stripped 4 bases from V and 7 bases from J, with 12 bases between. CDR1 is SEHNR, CDR2 FQNEAQ, per germline (reference sequence). The CDR3 contains 13 residues. Written as DNA, the CDR3 is TGTGCCAGCAGCTCCCCGATGACGTATACGCAGTATTTT. Encoded protein: CASSSPMTYTQYF.

The chain combines TRBV15 with TRBJ2-7; D is undetermined. Germline loops: CDR1 LNHNV, CDR2 YYDKDF (reference sequence). This CDR3 has 13 amino acids. The V end was cut by 1 base, the J end by 6 bases, with 10 bases between. CDR3 region: CATSRVSHSEQYF. The DNA for the CDR3 is TGTGCCACCAGCAGAGTAAGTCACAGCGAGCAGTACTTC. Full variable domain (missing parts from reference TRBV15 and TRBJ2-7): DAMVIQNPRYQVTQFGKPVTLSCSQTLNHNVMYWYQQKSSQAPKLLFHYYDKDFNNEADTPDNFQSRRPNTSFCFLDIRSPGLGDTAMYLCATSRVSHSEQYFGPGTRLTVT.

The chain has TRBV19 and TRBJ2-2, with 7 bases identical to TRBD2. The junction had 4 bases not matched to a gene; V was cut back by 3 bases and J by 3 bases. Germline CDR1 is LNHDA and CDR2 is SQIVND (reference sequence). This CDR3 is built from 15 residues. Here the CDR3 reads CASSIGGSDTGELFF. CDR3 nucleotide sequence: TGTGCCAGTAGTATTGGCGGGAGTGACACCGGGGAGCTGTTTTTT.

This clone was counted once. The gene calls are TRBV18 and TRBJ2-1; 9 bases fit TRBD2. This CDR3 region has 14 residues. With 3 bases clipped from V and 8 bases from J, the junction kept 5 bases outside the gene matches. Germline CDR1 is KGHSH and CDR2 is LQKENI. The CDR3 loop reads CASSPLAGPDEQFF. CDR3 DNA sequence: TGTGCCAGCTCACCTCTAGCGGGACCTGATGAGCAGTTCTTC.

This rearrangement joins TRBV6-1 to TRBJ2-7; no definite D call. Germline-derived CDR1 and CDR2 are MNHNS and SASEGT. There are 14 residues in the CDR3. V was pared by 1 base and J by 3 bases, with 10 bases between. The CDR3 region is CASSEDLGDYEQYF. DNA for the CDR3: TGTGCCAGCAGTGAAGATTTAGGTGACTACGAGCAGTACTTC.

The table lists this clone with a few counts. The chain links TRBV6-5 to TRBJ1-2, with 9 bases that match TRBD1. The CDR3 loop spans 13 amino acids. Germline CDR1 is MNHEY and CDR2 is SVGAGI. V was clipped by 6 bases and J by 6 bases; unmatched bases: 5. The CDR3 loop is CASSLTGGDGYTF. In DNA, the CDR3 is TGTGCCAGCAGCCTGACAGGGGGGGATGGCTACACCTTC.

The J gene is TRBJ1-2, the V gene TRBV11-3; 10 nucleotides align to TRBD1. The CDR3 loop spans 15 amino acids. After removal of 3 bases from V and 3 bases from J, the junction contained 4 bases not matched to a gene. Germline assignment: CDR1 SGHNT and CDR2 YENEEA. The CDR3 nucleotides are TGTGCCAGCAGCTTGGGACAGGGGTACGACTATGGCTACACCTTC. It translates to CASSLGQGYDYGYTF.

The chain links TRBV9 to TRBJ2-1, with D tentatively TRBD1 or TRBD2 (5 bases each). Trimming took 0 bases from V and 8 from J, leaving 6 bases between them. CDR3 size: 12 residues. Per the germline V gene, CDR1 is SGDLS and CDR2 is YYNGEE. The CDR3 region is CASSVVGDEQFF. As DNA, the CDR3 is TGTGCCAGCAGCGTAGTGGGGGATGAGCAGTTCTTC.